The present T cell receptor (beta chain) was sequenced within a study of control samples from healthy donors and cancer patients. This clone was recorded a few times. TCRdb's table, derived via immunoSEQ multiplex PCR, lists solely in-frame clones and lacks some. The sample lists more than 70,000 clones; nearly 90% were seen once. The V end lost 1 base, the J end lost 4 bases, and 12 bases lay between the germline ends. The CDR3 has 15 amino acids. Per germline, CDR1 SGHKS and CDR2 YYEKEE (reference sequence). Sequenced input: PBMCs. This sequence originates from a man aged 60 to 69 with lung cancer. This chain uses TRBV5-5 with TRBJ1-5; D is uncertain. The CDR3 nucleotides are TGTGCCAGCAGCTTGATTTTGTCGGAGAATCAGCCCCAGCATTTT. It codes for CASSLILSENQPQHF. Together with reference TRBV5-5 and TRBJ1-5, the CDR3 gives the full variable domain: DAGVTQSPTHLIKTRGQQVTLRCSPISGHKSVSWYQQVLGQGPQFIFQYYEKEERGRGNFPDRFSARQFPNYSSELNVNALLLGDSALYLCASSLILSENQPQHFGDGTRLSIL.